This TCR beta chain was sequenced for a study of Graves' ophthalmopathy and Graves' hyperthyroidism. Study outcomes and limitations: Most thyroid clonotypes with frequency above 0.001 were detected in blood too. Built on 13 signatures, a model told ophthalmopathy apart from stable hyperthyroidism with around 90% sensitivity and almost 84% specificity.

The authors amplified TCR beta CDR3 regions from RNA transcripts. HTBI-primed first-round RT-PCR preceded second-round multiplex PCR. TCRdb independently ran MiXCR on the multiplex PCR reads; one entry per CDR3 protein. The sample has some 1.1 million distinct CDR3 sequences, 36% seen once; the top ten hold 11%. Germline V gene sequence: CDR1 SGHNT, CDR2 YYREEE (reference sequence). CDR3 size: 13 residues. V lost 0 bases and J 9 bases, leaving 12 bases between the germline ends. This clonotype appeared many times. As yet, its antigen is unknown. V usage is TRBV5-4 and J usage is TRBJ1-2; D uncertain. Sequences were obtained from peripheral blood or thyroid tissue (not recorded which). The sequence was collected from an adult man with Graves' hyperthyroidism. The chain's CDR3 is CASSLEGSRSYTF. In DNA, the CDR3 is TGTGCCAGCAGCTTGGAAGGTAGCCGGAGCTACACCTTC.